This T cell receptor beta chain originates from a study of metastatic and nonmetastatic thyroid tumors. Study-level background: Repertoire comparison spanned blood and tumor or nodule tissue of malignant and benign thyroid patients.

Germline V lookup: CDR1 DFQATT, CDR2 SNEGSKA (reference sequence). Trimming pared 0 bases from V and 4 bases from J, leaving 16 bases between. The CDR3 runs to 17 residues. Broader study findings: Reported TCR beta diversity, measured in blood and tumor, was significantly higher for malignant thyroid tumors than for benign nodules.

TCRdb re-clonotyped the PCR reads via MiXCR. The data contain over 65,000 clones, approximately 12% of them singletons. Patients were all untreated before their thyroid surgery. This clone appeared many times. Antigen: not known. The sample taken for sequencing was tumor tissue. The chain employs TRBV20-1 and TRBJ2-6; tentative D call: TRBD1 (6 bases). The source of this sequence is a female donor with papillary thyroid cancer or a benign thyroid nodule (not recorded which). Some clones in this sample may be carry-over from other donors' samples. CDR3 sequence: CSARDYRDARGANVLTF. CDR3 sequence (DNA): TGCAGTGCTAGAGATTACAGGGACGCGAGGGGGGCCAACGTCCTGACTTTC.